This TCR beta chain originates from a study of blood T cell repertoires in COVID-19 (dated by TCRdb to the early 2020s). Regarding the research as a whole: Samples covering the acute and convalescent phases of COVID-19 were provided by collaborators in the United States, Italy and Spain. Where available, HLA class I and class II types were obtained from metadata supplied by the sample provider rather than from assay-based typing. The prospective study material was composed of cDNA or gDNA derived from T cells, B-cell-depleted T cells, or PBMCs. The dataset comprised deeply sampled blood TCRbeta repertoires from subjects exposed to, actively infected with, or recovered from COVID-19. Sample metadata almost always included a de-identified subject ID, COVID-19 status, age in years and sex. The repertoires were made available in a free public database intended to serve as a resource for research on the immune response to SARS-CoV-2. Samples came from the ongoing ImmuneRACE study (first 160 participants) plus 1,254 subjects from 6 global collaborators. The study at large found these results: How much clinical and demographic metadata was included differed by source and by participant, and the metadata was provided uncurated.

This clone was observed once. This clone's antigen is unknown. It has no much larger one-base neighbor in the sample; base qualities were not kept. In the prospective study, participants were about 18 to 89 years old, resided in approximately 22 geographic areas of the United States, and were enrolled through a virtual design. Cohort assignment in the prospective study relied on participant-reported clinical history from a screening survey and a study questionnaire. Recovered participants in ImmuneRACE Cohort 3 were defined as having two consecutive negative NP/OP PCR tests, clearance from a healthcare professional, or resolution of symptoms. Mobile phlebotomists in the prospective study collected whole blood, serum and a nasopharyngeal or oropharyngeal swab from every participant. Prospective study participants could optionally give additional blood draws and questionnaires over an approximately two-month period. Before DNA extraction, blood samples from the prospective study were shipped at room temperature or frozen.

CDR1 and CDR2, per the germline V gene, are MDHEN and SYDVKM. The CDR3 contains 17 residues, cysteine and phenylalanine counted. Just the 51-base CDR3 DNA is kept, in frame starting at base 1. Trimming takes 7 bases off V and 0 bases off J; junction bases not matched to a gene: 11. TCRbeta CDR3 regions were amplified from genomic DNA using the immunoSEQ Assay, a bias-controlled multiplex PCR. On the study's bioinformatics: Nucleated cell counts per sample were estimated from amplification of reference gene primers within the assay. To quantify the absolute abundance of each unique TCRbeta CDR3 rearrangement, sequence reads were collapsed and filtered. For each sample, productive Simpson clonality was calculated by taking the square root of Simpson's diversity index across productive rearrangements. In TCRdb, the immuneACCESS table is reduced to in-frame sequences with V and J assigned. These tables do not hold every clone; where another copy was compared, an unresolved V gene accounts for under half, and the others remain unexplained. D and trimming were read from the DNA, whereas the V and J calls and clone size are those reported in that table. This sample has a few hundred thousand clones in its table, and around 84% of those were observed once. The top ten clonotypes cover 6.8% of the sample.

Recombination linked TRBV28 to TRBJ1-1, with 10 bases in between that match TRBD1. The sequenced sample was PBMCs or T cells enriched from blood (not recorded which). The sequence came from a woman between 40 and 50 years old who had recovered from COVID-19. At the DNA level, the sequence is TGTGCCAGCACCAAGACAGGGGGCGATTTGATGAACACTGAAGCTTTCTTT. It encodes CASTKTGGDLMNTEAFF.